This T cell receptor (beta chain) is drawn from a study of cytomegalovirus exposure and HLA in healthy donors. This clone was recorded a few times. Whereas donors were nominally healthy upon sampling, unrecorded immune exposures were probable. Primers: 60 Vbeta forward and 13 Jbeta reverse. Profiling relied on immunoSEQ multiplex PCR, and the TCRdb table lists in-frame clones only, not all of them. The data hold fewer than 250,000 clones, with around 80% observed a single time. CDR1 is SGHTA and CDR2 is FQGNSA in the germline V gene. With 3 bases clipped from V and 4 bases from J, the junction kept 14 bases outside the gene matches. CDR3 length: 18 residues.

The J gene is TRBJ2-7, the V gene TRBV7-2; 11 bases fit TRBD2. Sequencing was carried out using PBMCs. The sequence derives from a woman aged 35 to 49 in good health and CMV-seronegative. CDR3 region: CASSLGASGRRLGYEQYF. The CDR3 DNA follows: TGTGCCAGCAGCTTGGGAGCTAGCGGGAGGCGCCTGGGGTACGAGCAGTACTTC.